This T cell receptor (beta chain) was retrieved from a study of CD8+ T cells in alopecia areata. Whole-study results and caveats: Many expanded lesional clones persisted during tofacitinib (in both scalp and blood).

Noted treatment: oral pan-JAK inhibitor, 5-10 mg twice daily. Alopecia areata patients had lesional scalp punch biopsies and peripheral blood taken from them. CD4+ and CD8+ T cells were sorted from PBMCs. Comment on this clone: Its target is not known.

The length of the CDR3 is 15 residues. Germline V gene data show CDR1 as MNHEY and CDR2 as SMNVEV (reference sequence). V dropped 2 bases and J dropped 0 bases, with 11 bases sitting between them. Sequencing used cDNA as its template, made by extracting RNA and reverse transcribing it. Using immunoSEQ multiplex PCR, the repertoire was profiled, and TCRdb retains in-frame clones only, with some absent. The repertoire holds 200,000 to 250,000 clones, with more than 60% as singletons. This receptor was taken from a human donor with alopecia areata. The starting material was CD4+ T cells sorted from blood, obtained at week 44, from a patient treated with tofacitinib. The chain uses TRBV27 and TRBJ2-7; D is unclear. The CDR3 DNA is TGTGCCAGCAGTTTACTCGGGCAGGCCTCCTACGAGCAGTACTTC. It codes for CASSLLGQASYEQYF.